This TCR beta chain came from a study of regulatory T cells in long-lasting Graves disease. V dropped 2 bases and J dropped 7 bases, with 18 bases sitting between them. In germline, CDR1 is SNHLY, CDR2 FYNNEI. The CDR3 covers 16 residues. Time point of the sample: persistent/refractory GD, antithyroid drugs over 5 years with positive TRAb. The TCR library was made from RNA that had been extracted from PBMCs in TRIzol. iRepertoire HTBI primers and Arm-PCR of CDR3 regions built TCR beta libraries. From the multiplex PCR reads, TCRdb called clonotypes with MiXCR, one entry per CDR3 protein. The table lists roughly 400,000 distinct CDR3 sequences, roughly 20% of them singletons.

The TCR comes from a female donor with Graves disease. Source: peripheral blood mononuclear cells (PBMCs), taken when the disease was refractory, from a patient treated with antithyroid drugs. The J gene is TRBJ2-1, the V gene TRBV2; D is possibly TRBD2 (6 bases). CDR3 nucleotide sequence: TGTGCCAGCAGTGAATGGGTCGGGGGAGTGGAAAATGAGCAGTTCTTC. Residues: CASSEWVGGVENEQFF. The full variable domain, completed using reference TRBV2 and TRBJ2-1, is EPEVTQTPSHQVTQMGQEVILRCVPISNHLYFYWYRQILGQKVEFLVSFYNNEISEKSEIFDDQFSVERPDGSNFTLKIRSTKLEDSAMYFCASSEWVGGVENEQFFGPGTRLTVL.